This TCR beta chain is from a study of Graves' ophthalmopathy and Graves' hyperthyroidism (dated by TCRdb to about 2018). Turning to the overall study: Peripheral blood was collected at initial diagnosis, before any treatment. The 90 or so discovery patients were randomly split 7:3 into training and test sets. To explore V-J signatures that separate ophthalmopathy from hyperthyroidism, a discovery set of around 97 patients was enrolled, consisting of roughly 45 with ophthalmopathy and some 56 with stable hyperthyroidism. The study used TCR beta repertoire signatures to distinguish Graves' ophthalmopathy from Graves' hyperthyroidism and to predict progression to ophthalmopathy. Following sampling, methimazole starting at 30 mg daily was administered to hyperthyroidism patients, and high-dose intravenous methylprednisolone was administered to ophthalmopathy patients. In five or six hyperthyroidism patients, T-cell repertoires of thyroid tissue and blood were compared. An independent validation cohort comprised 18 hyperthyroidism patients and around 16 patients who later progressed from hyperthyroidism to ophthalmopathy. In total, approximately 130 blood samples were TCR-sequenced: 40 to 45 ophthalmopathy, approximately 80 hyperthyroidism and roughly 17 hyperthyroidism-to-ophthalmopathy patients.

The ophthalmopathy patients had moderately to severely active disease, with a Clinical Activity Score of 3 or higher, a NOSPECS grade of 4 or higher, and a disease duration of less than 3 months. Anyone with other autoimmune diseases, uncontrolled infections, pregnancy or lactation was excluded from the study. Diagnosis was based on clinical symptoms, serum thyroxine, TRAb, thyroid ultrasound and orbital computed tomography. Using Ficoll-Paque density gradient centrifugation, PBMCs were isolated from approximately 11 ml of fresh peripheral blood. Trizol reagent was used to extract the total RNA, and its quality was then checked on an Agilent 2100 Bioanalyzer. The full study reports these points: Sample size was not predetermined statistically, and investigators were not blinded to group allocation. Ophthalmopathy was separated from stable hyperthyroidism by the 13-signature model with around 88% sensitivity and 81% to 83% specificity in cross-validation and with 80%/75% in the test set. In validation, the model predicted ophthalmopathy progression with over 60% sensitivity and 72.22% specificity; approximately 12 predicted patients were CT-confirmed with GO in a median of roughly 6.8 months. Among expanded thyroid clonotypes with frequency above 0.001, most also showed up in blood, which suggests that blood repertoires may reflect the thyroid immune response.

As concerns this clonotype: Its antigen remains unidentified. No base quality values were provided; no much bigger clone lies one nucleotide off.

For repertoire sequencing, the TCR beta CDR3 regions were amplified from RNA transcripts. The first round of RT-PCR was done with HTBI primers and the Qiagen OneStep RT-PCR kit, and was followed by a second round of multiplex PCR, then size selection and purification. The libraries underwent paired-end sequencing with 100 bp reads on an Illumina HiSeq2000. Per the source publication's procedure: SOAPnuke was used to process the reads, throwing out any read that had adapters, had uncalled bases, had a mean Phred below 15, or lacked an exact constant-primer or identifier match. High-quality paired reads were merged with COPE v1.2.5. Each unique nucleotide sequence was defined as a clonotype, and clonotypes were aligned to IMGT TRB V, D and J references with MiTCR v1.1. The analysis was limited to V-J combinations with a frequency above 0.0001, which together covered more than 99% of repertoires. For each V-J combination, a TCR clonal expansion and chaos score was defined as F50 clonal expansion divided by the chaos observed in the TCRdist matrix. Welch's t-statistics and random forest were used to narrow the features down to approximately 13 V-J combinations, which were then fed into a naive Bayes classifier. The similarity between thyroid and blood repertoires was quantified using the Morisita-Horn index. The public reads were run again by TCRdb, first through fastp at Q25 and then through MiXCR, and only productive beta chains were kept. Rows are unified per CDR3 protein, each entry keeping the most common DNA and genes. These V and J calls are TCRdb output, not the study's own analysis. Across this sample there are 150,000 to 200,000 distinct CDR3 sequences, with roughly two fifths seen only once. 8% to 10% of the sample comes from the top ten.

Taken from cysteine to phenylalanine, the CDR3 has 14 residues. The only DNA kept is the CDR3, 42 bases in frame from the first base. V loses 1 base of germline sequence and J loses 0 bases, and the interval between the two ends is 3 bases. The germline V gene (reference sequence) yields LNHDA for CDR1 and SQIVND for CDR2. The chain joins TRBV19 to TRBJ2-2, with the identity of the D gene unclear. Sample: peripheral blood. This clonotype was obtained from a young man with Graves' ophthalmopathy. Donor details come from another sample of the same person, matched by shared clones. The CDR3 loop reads CASSIAANTGELFF. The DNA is TGTGCCAGTAGTATAGCGGCGAACACCGGGGAGCTGTTTTTT.